The sequence of this TCR beta chain was determined in a study of blood T cell repertoires in COVID-19. Whole-study context: Some COVID-19 samples were acute and others convalescent; all came from the United States, Italy and Spain. PBMCs, B-cell-depleted T cells, or T cells were the source of the cDNA or gDNA that made up the material.

Unmatched junction bases numbered 3, after V lost 0 bases and J lost 1 base. This CDR3 has 16 amino acids. Germline CDR1 and CDR2: SGHRS and YFSETQ. Original methodology: Amplification of reference gene primers provided the estimated nucleated cell counts. TCRdb's copy holds only in-frame clones and misses some; the assay was immunoSEQ multiplex PCR. Clone size and the V and J calls come from that table; the DNA yielded D and trimming. The sample holds around 220,000 clones, approximately 84% seen once. Those enrolled in Seattle joined during active infection and were followed longitudinally afterward.

The receptor comes from a woman of 80 years or more with COVID-19, enrolled during active disease. V is TRBV5-1 and J is TRBJ2-1, with 8 bases lining up with TRBD1. Sample: peripheral blood. In nucleotides, the CDR3 is TGCGCCAGCAGCTTGGAGGGACAGGTATCCTACAATGAGCAGTTCTTC. Residues: CASSLEGQVSYNEQFF.